Presented here are 9 T cell receptor beta chains from one specimen sequenced in a study of blood T cell repertoires in COVID-19. Sequencing used immunoSEQ multiplex PCR; TCRdb keeps in-frame clones, though not all of them. The table lists around 62,000 clones, around nine tenths of them singletons. Specimen: peripheral blood. The origin of the receptors is a human donor in a cohort sampled during active COVID-19.

V usage is TRBV10-1 and J usage is TRBJ2-3; 8 bases match TRBD2. Germline CDR1 reads WNHNN; CDR2 reads SYGVQD (reference sequence). This CDR3 has 15 residues. The ends lost 4 bases at V and 2 bases at J; junction bases unmatched: 5. The CDR3 loop reads CASSVERETTDTQYF. The DNA for the CDR3 is TGCGCCAGCAGTGTCGAGCGGGAGACCACAGATACGCAGTATTTT.

The rearrangement links TRBV13 to TRBJ1-2, with D uncertain. CDR1 PRHDT and CDR2 FYEKMQ come from the germline V gene (reference sequence). This CDR3 contains 15 residues. Trimming left V 5 bases short and J 4 bases short, with 17 bases between. In DNA form, the CDR3 reads TGTGCCAGCAGCCCCGGTGTAGGGAGGGTCTATGGCTACACCTTC. Amino acid sequence: CASSPGVGRVYGYTF.

This sequence joins TRBV5-6 and TRBJ1-1; no clear D. Trimming cost V 4 bases and J 3 bases, with 10 bases left between them. There are 13 residues in the CDR3. Germline V gene data show CDR1 as SGHDT and CDR2 as YYEEEE. CDR3 nucleotide sequence: TGTGCCAGCAGCCACCTTCCAGACACTGAAGCTTTCTTT. It yields the protein CASSHLPDTEAFF.

The chain couples TRBV6-5 to TRBJ1-1; 7 bases agree with TRBD1. CDR1 is MNHEY, CDR2 SVGAGI, per germline. Trimming removed 6 bases from V and 3 bases from J; junction bases left unmatched: 7. CDR3 size: 14 residues. The CDR3 region has the DNA TGTGCCAGCAGAAGACAGGGAAGGGACACTGAAGCTTTCTTT. It is translated as CASRRQGRDTEAFF.

This chain uses TRBV6-5 with TRBJ1-1; D remains unclear. Germline CDR1 is MNHEY and CDR2 is SVGAGI. The length of the CDR3 is 14 residues. The V gene lost 6 bases and the J gene lost 4 bases, with 15 bases spanning the gap. DNA of the CDR3: TGTGCCAGCAGACCCGGTATGATAATCACTGAAGCTTTCTTT. Translation: CASRPGMIITEAFF.

V is TRBV7-9 and J is TRBJ2-4, with 11 bases matching TRBD2. The germline CDR1 and CDR2 sequences are SEHNR and FQNEAQ (reference sequence). The trim removed 7 bases at V and 6 bases at J, leaving 8 bases unmatched. The CDR3 loop spans 15 amino acids. CDR3 bases: TGTGCCAGCACTCCAACCGGGACTAGCGGAAACATTCAGTACTTC. Its translation is CASTPTGTSGNIQYF.

The rearrangement uses TRBV27 and TRBJ2-7; possible D gene TRBD2, 6 bases. The CDR3 has 14 amino acids. The V end was cut by 3 bases, the J end by 2 bases, with 11 bases between. From germline, CDR1 is MNHEY and CDR2 SMNVEV (reference sequence). CDR3 DNA: TGTGCCAGCAGTTTCTTTAGCGGCGCCTACGAGCAGTACTTC. Residues: CASSFFSGAYEQYF.

The chain uses TRBV4-3 and TRBJ1-1; D call uncertain. This CDR3 region has 19 residues. V was clipped by 0 bases and J by 2 bases, with 22 bases between them. Germline CDR1 is LGHNA and CDR2 is YSLEER. CDR3 nucleotide sequence: TGCGCCAGCAGCCAAGACGTTTTACGGGTCCCTCGCCTTAACACTGAAGCTTTCTTT. As protein: CASSQDVLRVPRLNTEAFF.

This clone was found once. The V and J genes are TRBV5-1 and TRBJ2-7; 10 positions match TRBD2. CDR1 is SGHRS and CDR2 is YFSETQ in the germline V gene. CDR3 length: 14 residues. V shed 6 bases and J 1 base; nucleotides not matched to a gene: 4. The CDR3 nucleotides read TGCGCCAGCAAACCGGGACTAGCGTCCTACGAGCAGTACTTC. This codes for CASKPGLASYEQYF.